This passage covers 6 T cell receptor beta chains from one sample sequenced in a study of T-cell memory formation after mild COVID-19. One entry per CDR3 protein, called by TCRdb with MiXCR from the 5' RACE reads. The sample has about 270,000 distinct CDR3 sequences; 15% to 17% are singletons. The sample taken for sequencing was PBMCs or a T cell subset sorted from them (not recorded which). The source of these receptors is an adult woman who had mild COVID-19 (a few samples of this study predate the infection). Cell type and time point are not known.

The V and J genes are TRBV12-3 or TRBV12-4 and TRBJ2-5, with D possibly being TRBD1 or TRBD2 (6 bases each). Deletions cut 3 bases from V and 0 bases from J, with 14 bases between. The CDR3 has 16 amino acids. The DNA of the CDR3 is TGTGCCAGCAGTTTTGGGGGGCAGACGTACCAAGAGACCCAGTACTTC. This translates into CASSFGGQTYQETQYF.

This chain uses TRBV20-1 with TRBJ2-7, with D uncertain. Trimming stripped 1 base from V and 2 bases from J, with 12 bases between. CDR1 DFQATT and CDR2 SNEGSKA come from the germline V gene (reference sequence). The CDR3 is 14 amino acids. The CDR3 region is CSARGPERAYEQYF. In nucleotides, the CDR3 is TGCAGTGCTAGAGGTCCGGAACGGGCCTACGAGCAGTACTTC.

This clonotype was observed a handful of times. The rearrangement joins TRBV15 to TRBJ2-7; TRBD1 matches at 9 bases. Germline V gene lookup returns CDR1 LNHNV and CDR2 YYDKDF (reference sequence). There are 15 residues in the CDR3. Trimming removed 1 base from V and 6 bases from J; junction bases left unmatched: 7. DNA of the CDR3: TGTGCCACCAGCAGAGCTTGGGACAGGGTTTCCGAGCAGTACTTC. Translating gives CATSRAWDRVSEQYF.

The chain uses TRBV25-1 and TRBJ2-1, with 7 positions matching TRBD1. This CDR3 comprises 13 residues. The ends lost 7 bases at V and 9 bases at J; junction bases unmatched: 9. The germline V gene encodes CDR1 MGHDK and CDR2 SYGVNS. The CDR3 DNA reads as TGTGCCAGCACCGACAGGGTAGTGAGTGAGCAGTTCTTC. Its translation is CASTDRVVSEQFF. Full variable domain (missing parts from reference TRBV25-1 and TRBJ2-1): EADIYQTPRYLVIGTGKKITLECSQTMGHDKMYWYQQDPGMELHLIHYSYGVNSTEKGDLSSESTVSRIRTEHFPLTLESARPSHTSQYLCASTDRVVSEQFFGPGTRLTVL.

This clonotype was found a few times. The chain uses TRBV12-3 or TRBV12-4 and TRBJ1-1; 9 bases map to TRBD1. V lost 6 bases and J lost 11; bases outside the gene matches: 10. There are 13 residues in the CDR3. The CDR3 loop reads CASRTITGGAAFF. The CDR3 coding sequence is TGTGCCAGCAGAACAATTACAGGGGGCGCGGCTTTCTTT.

The CDR3, as DNA: TGTGCCAGCAGCTTAGGGGGGGCGCGGGGCACTGAAGCTTTCTTT. It yields the protein CASSLGGARGTEAFF. The rearrangement links TRBV7-9 to TRBJ1-1; maybe TRBD1 (6 bases). Trimming cost V 1 base and J 4 bases, with 13 bases left between them. The CDR3 is made up of 15 amino acids. Germline V gene data show CDR1 as SEHNR and CDR2 as FQNEAQ (reference sequence).